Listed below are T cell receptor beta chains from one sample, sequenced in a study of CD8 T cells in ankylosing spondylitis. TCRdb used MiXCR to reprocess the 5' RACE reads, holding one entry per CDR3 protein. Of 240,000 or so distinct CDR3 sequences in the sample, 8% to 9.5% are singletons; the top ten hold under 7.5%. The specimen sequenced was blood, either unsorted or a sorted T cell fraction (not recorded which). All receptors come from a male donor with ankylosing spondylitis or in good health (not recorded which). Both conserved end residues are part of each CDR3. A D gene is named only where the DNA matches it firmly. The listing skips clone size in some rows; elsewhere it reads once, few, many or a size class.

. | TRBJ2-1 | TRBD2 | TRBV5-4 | CASSLAGAGDYNEQFF | TGTGCCAGCAGCCTCGCCGGAGCGGGGGACTACAATGAGCAGTTCTTC
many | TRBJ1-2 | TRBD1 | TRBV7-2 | CASSLTGVFGGYTF | TGTGCCAGCAGCCTCACAGGGGTCTTCGGTGGCTACACCTTC
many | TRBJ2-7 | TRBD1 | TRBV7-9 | CASSRLRGTGGYEQYF | TGTGCCAGCAGCCGATTAAGAGGGACAGGGGGTTACGAGCAGTACTTC
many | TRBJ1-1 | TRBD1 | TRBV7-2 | CASSLGGTGGTEAFF | TGTGCCAGCAGCTTAGGAGGGACAGGGGGCACTGAAGCTTTCTTT
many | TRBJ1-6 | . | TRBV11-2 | CASSLHYREDSPLHF | TGTGCCAGCAGCCTCCACTACAGGGAGGATTCACCCCTCCACTTT
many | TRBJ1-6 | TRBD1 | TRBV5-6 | CASSGTGYNSPLHF | TGTGCCAGCAGCGGGACAGGGTATAATTCACCCCTCCACTTT
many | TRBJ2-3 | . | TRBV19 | CASRANGGPDTQYF | TGTGCCAGTAGAGCGAACGGGGGGCCAGATACGCAGTATTTT
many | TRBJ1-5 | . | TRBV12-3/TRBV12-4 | CASSLWQGGNQPQHF | TGTGCCAGCAGTTTATGGCAGGGAGGCAATCAGCCCCAGCATTTT
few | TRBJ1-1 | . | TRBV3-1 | CASSPRRGAGGRAFF | TGTGCCAGCAGCCCCCGGCGGGGGGCCGGAGGTAGAGCTTTCTTT
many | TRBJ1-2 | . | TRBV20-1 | CSARGAGVFGYGYTF | TGCAGTGCTAGAGGGGCAGGGGTTTTTGGCTATGGCTACACCTTC
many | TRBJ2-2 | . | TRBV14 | CASIPLGQENTGELFF | TGTGCCAGCATCCCCTTAGGGCAGGAGAACACCGGGGAGCTGTTTTTT
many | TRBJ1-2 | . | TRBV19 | CASRDNSNYGYTF | TGTGCCAGTAGAGACAATTCTAACTATGGCTACACCTTC
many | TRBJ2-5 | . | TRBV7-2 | CASSLAQRQETQYF | TGTGCCAGCAGCTTAGCGCAACGGCAAGAGACCCAGTACTTC
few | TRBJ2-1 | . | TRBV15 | CATSPGGGSSYNEQFF | TGTGCCACCAGCCCAGGGGGGGGCAGTTCCTACAATGAGCAGTTCTTC
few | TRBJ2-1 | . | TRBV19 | CASTSTRMGEQFF | TGTGCCAGTACCTCGACTAGAATGGGTGAGCAGTTCTTC
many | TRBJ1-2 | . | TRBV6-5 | CASSLNRGAYGYTF | TGTGCCAGCAGTTTAAATCGGGGTGCCTATGGCTACACCTTC
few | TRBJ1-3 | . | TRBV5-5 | CASSLAPRDSSGNTIYF | TGTGCCAGCAGCTTGGCCCCCAGGGACTCCTCTGGAAACACCATATATTTT
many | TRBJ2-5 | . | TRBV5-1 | CASSFTPGKETQYF | TGCGCCAGCAGCTTTACCCCAGGGAAAGAGACCCAGTACTTC
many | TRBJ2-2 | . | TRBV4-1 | CASSQEGWAGELFF | TGCGCCAGCAGCCAAGAGGGGTGGGCCGGGGAGCTGTTTTTT
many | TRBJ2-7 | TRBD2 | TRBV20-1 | CSAPALTRDYYEQYF | TGCAGTGCTCCCGCATTAACCCGGGACTACTACGAGCAGTACTTC
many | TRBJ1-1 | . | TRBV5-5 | CASSLRGGGAFF | TGTGCCAGCAGCCTGAGGGGGGGCGGAGCTTTCTTT
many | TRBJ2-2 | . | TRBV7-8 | CASSLVAGSHTGELFF | TGTGCCAGCAGCTTAGTGGCAGGGAGTCACACCGGGGAGCTGTTTTTT
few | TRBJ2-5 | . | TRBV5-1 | CASSDTIQETQYF | TGCGCCAGCAGCGACACCATCCAAGAGACCCAGTACTTC
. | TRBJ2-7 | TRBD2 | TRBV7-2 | CASSFGREWGEQYF | TGTGCCAGCAGCTTTGGGCGGGAGTGGGGGGAGCAGTACTTC
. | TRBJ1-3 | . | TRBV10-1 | CASSESGRAGNPIYF | TGCGCCAGCAGTGAGTCGGGTAGGGCTGGAAACCCCATATATTTT
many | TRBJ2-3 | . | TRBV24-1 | CATSLKGTDTQYF | TGTGCCACCAGTCTAAAGGGGACAGATACGCAGTATTTT
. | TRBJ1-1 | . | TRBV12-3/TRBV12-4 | CASIKADHTEAFF | TGTGCCAGCATTAAAGCGGACCACACTGAAGCTTTCTTT
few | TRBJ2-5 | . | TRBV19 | CASSIQGGLQETQYF | TGTGCCAGTAGTATCCAGGGGGGCCTCCAAGAGACCCAGTACTTC
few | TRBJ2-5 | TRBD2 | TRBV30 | CAWTGTSGRSLETQYF | TGTGCCTGGACCGGGACTAGCGGGAGGTCTTTGGAGACCCAGTACTTC
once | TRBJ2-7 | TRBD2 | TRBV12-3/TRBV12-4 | CASRGGQSYEQYF | TGTGCCAGCCGCGGGGGGCAATCCTACGAGCAGTACTTC
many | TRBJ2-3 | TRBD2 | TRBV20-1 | CSAAGGKAGILDTQYF | TGCAGTGCTGCCGGCGGGAAAGCGGGGATTCTAGATACGCAGTATTTT
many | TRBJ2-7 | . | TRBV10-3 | CAIGLTGTQYEQYF | TGTGCCATCGGGCTAACCGGGACTCAGTACGAGCAGTACTTC
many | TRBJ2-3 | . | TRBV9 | CASSIDRDTQYF | TGTGCCAGCAGTATCGACAGGGATACGCAGTATTTT
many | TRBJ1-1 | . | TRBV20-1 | CSARGVDGDTEAFF | TGCAGTGCTAGAGGAGTCGACGGGGACACTGAAGCTTTCTTT
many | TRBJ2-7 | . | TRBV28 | CASSLALSSYEQYF | TGTGCCAGCAGTTTGGCCCTGAGCTCCTACGAGCAGTACTTC
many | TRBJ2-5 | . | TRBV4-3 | CASSQDRSVQETQYF | TGCGCCAGCAGCCAAGATCGGAGCGTTCAAGAGACCCAGTACTTC
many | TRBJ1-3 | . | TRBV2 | CASSKTDRSGNTIYF | TGTGCCAGCAGTAAGACAGATCGCTCTGGAAACACCATATATTTT
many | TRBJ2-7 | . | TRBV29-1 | CSAREWGYEQYF | TGCAGCGCCAGGGAGTGGGGCTACGAGCAGTACTTC
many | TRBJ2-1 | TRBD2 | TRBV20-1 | CSLAGGGNEQFF | TGCAGCCTAGCGGGGGGCGGGAATGAGCAGTTCTTC
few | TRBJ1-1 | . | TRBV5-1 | CASSLALGVMNTEAFF | TGCGCCAGCAGCTTGGCGCTTGGGGTAATGAACACTGAAGCTTTCTTT
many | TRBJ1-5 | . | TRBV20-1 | CSAPPSRGTNQPQHF | TGCAGTGCTCCCCCTTCGCGGGGGACAAATCAGCCCCAGCATTTT